A single sample gave rise to the 27 T cell receptor beta chains below, sequenced in a study of vaccination effects on CD4 cells after COVID-19. Before any sequencing was done, the ViraFEST assay used viral peptide pools to expand antigen-specific CD4+ T cells. The authors isolated CD4+ T cells after 9 to 10 days of culture. Testing of the vaccine recipients showed negative nucleocapsid antibodies and no prior SARS-CoV-2 infection. No cognate antigen is known for these TCRs. Some clones are missing from TCRdb's copy, which holds only in-frame ones; the method was immunoSEQ multiplex PCR. The sample carries some 77,000 clones, about 65% recorded once. This specimen consisted of CD4+ T cells from PBMCs cultured with HCoV-OC43 spike peptides, obtained before COVID-19 vaccination. Indicated subset: HCoV-OC43 spike overlapping peptide pool stimulation. The origin of the receptors is a human donor who received a COVID-19 vaccine.

The rearrangement uses TRBV5-1 and TRBJ1-4; D is ambiguous. The V end lost 0 bases, the J end lost 2 bases, and 5 bases lay between the germline ends. CDR3 length equals 14 residues. Germline CDR1 reads SGHRS; CDR2 reads YFSETQ. CDR3 DNA: TGCGCCAGCAGCTTGGGGGATACTAATGAAAAACTGTTTTTT. Its protein product is CASSLGDTNEKLFF. The whole variable domain, remainder taken from reference TRBV5-1 and TRBJ1-4, is KAGVTQTPRYLIKTRGQQVTLSCSPISGHRSVSWYQQTPGQGLQFLFEYFSETQRNKGNFPGRFSGRQFSNSRSEMNVSTLELGDSALYLCASSLGDTNEKLFFGSGTQLSVL.

The chain has TRBV15 and TRBJ1-4, with 7 bases identical to TRBD1. The CDR3 sequence is 15 residues long. The trim removed 0 bases at V and 7 bases at J, leaving 5 bases unmatched. Germline V gives CDR1 LNHNV, CDR2 YYDKDF (reference sequence). CDR3 sequence reads: CATSREGRGIEKLFF. In DNA, the CDR3 is TGTGCCACCAGCAGAGAGGGCAGGGGGATTGAAAAACTGTTTTTT.

The chain is built from TRBV7-3 and TRBJ2-1, with 13 bases identical to TRBD2. CDR3 length equals 16 residues. Germline-derived CDR1 and CDR2 are SGHTA and FQGTGA. Germline trimming cut 5 bases from V and 7 bases from J; bases unmatched to any gene: 8. The CDR3 DNA is TGTGCCAGCAGCCGGACTAGCGGGGGTCCCTTGAATGAGCAGTTCTTC. It encodes CASSRTSGGPLNEQFF.

The V gene is TRBV10-1, the J gene TRBJ1-1; TRBD1 is a possible D gene (5 bases). Germline CDR1 reads WNHNN; CDR2 reads SYGVQD (reference sequence). Trimming cost V 0 bases and J 4 bases, with 9 bases left between them. The CDR3 contains 14 residues. The CDR3 protein is CASSESWGITEAFF. Here the CDR3 DNA reads TGCGCCAGCAGTGAGTCCTGGGGGATCACTGAAGCTTTCTTT.

This rearrangement joins TRBV3-1 (or the pseudogene TRBV3-2) to TRBJ2-5; 10 bases agree with TRBD2. The junction had 10 bases not matched to a gene; V was cut back by 4 bases and J by 5 bases. CDR1 is LGHDT, CDR2 YNNKEL, per germline (reference sequence). The CDR3 contains 16 residues. The CDR3 here is CASSLSPSGGGETQYF. Here the CDR3 DNA reads TGTGCCAGCAGCCTGTCCCCTAGCGGGGGAGGGGAGACCCAGTACTTC.

The genes are TRBV7-8 and TRBJ1-5; no clear D gene. V lost 2 bases and J 0 bases, leaving 11 bases between the germline ends. The CDR3 has 16 residues. Germline loops: CDR1 SGHVS, CDR2 FQNEAQ. The CDR3 region is CASSLSQTYSNQPQHF. DNA for the CDR3: TGTGCCAGCAGCTTATCACAAACCTATAGCAATCAGCCCCAGCATTTT. Full variable domain (outside the CDR3, taken from reference TRBV7-8 and TRBJ1-5): GAGVSQSPRYKVAKRGQDVALRCDPISGHVSLFWYQQALGQGPEFLTYFQNEAQLDKSGLPSDRFFAERPEGSVSTLKIQRTQQEDSAVYLCASSLSQTYSNQPQHFGDGTRLSIL.

The rearrangement uses TRBV6-4 and TRBJ2-1, with 12 nucleotides matching TRBD2. Germline trimming cut 0 bases from V and 8 bases from J; bases unmatched to any gene: 5. CDR1 MRHNA and CDR2 SNTAGT come from the germline V gene. CDR3 length: 16 residues. The CDR3 coding sequence is TGTGCCAGCAGTGACTCGTCTAGCGGGGGGGCGCATGAGCAGTTCTTC. This encodes CASSDSSSGGAHEQFF.

This clone was seen more than once but under ten times. The chain joins TRBV5-8 to TRBJ2-3; D is possibly TRBD1 or TRBD2 (5 bases each). CDR1 SGHTS and CDR2 YDEGEE come from the germline V gene. This CDR3 region has 9 residues. The chain's CDR3 is CAEGDTQYF. The CDR3 coding sequence is TGTGCAGAGGGGGATACGCAGTATTTT.

This chain uses TRBV7-3 with TRBJ2-2; D is unclear. This CDR3 contains 15 residues. Trimming cost V 1 base and J 1 base, with 7 bases left between them. Germline V CDR1 and CDR2: SGHTA, FQGTGA. The CDR3 sequence is CASSLNVLNTGELFF. DNA for the CDR3: TGTGCCAGCAGCTTAAATGTCCTGAACACCGGGGAGCTGTTTTTT.

The V call is TRBV4-1, the J call TRBJ2-7, with 9 bases fitting TRBD1. The V and J ends lost 2 bases and 2 bases, in that order; junction bases with no gene match: 4. Germline CDR1 MGHRA, CDR2 YSYEKL. The CDR3 covers 15 residues. CDR3 in DNA: TGCGCCAGCAGCCAAACGACAGGGGGACCCTACGAGCAGTACGTC. It yields the protein CASSQTTGGPYEQYV.

The rearrangement links TRBV5-1 to TRBJ1-1; no clear D gene. Trimming cost V 4 bases and J 5 bases, with 18 bases left between them. Germline V lookup: CDR1 SGHRS, CDR2 YFSETQ. The CDR3 sequence is 15 residues long. The CDR3 sequence is CASSPLVGVRTEAFF. CDR3 in DNA: TGCGCCAGCAGCCCGCTAGTCGGGGTAAGGACTGAAGCTTTCTTT.

This clone was seen a handful of times. The chain's CDR3 is CASSFSGGAWTGELFF. CDR3 nucleotides: TGTGCCAGCAGCTTTAGCGGGGGGGCGTGGACCGGGGAGCTGTTTTTT. This chain links TRBV5-8 with TRBJ2-2; 11 positions match TRBD2. V lost 2 bases, J lost 5 bases, and 5 bases stayed unmatched. The germline CDR1 and CDR2 sequences are SGHTS and YDEGEE. CDR3 length equals 16 residues.

This sequence joins TRBV9 and TRBJ2-1; either TRBD1 or TRBD2 may fit D (7 bases each). CDR1 and CDR2 from the germline V gene are SGDLS and YYNGEE. The length of the CDR3 is 14 residues. Trimming left V 7 bases short and J 0 bases short, with 11 bases between. CDR3 sequence: CASQGGVSYNEQFF. The DNA of the CDR3 is TGTGCCAGCCAGGGGGGGGTCTCCTACAATGAGCAGTTCTTC.

This chain connects TRBV6-1 to TRBJ1-4; the D gene is possibly TRBD1 (6 bases). Germline V gene sequence: CDR1 MNHNS, CDR2 SASEGT. The length of the CDR3 is 18 residues. Trimming shortened V by 1 base and J by 8 bases, and 23 bases separated the two germline ends. Here the CDR3 DNA reads TGTGCCAGCAGTGAAGAAGTAGGGCAGGGGCTTCGTGCGGAAAAACTGTTTTTT. Protein sequence: CASSEEVGQGLRAEKLFF.

V is TRBV5-1 and J is TRBJ1-5, with D perhaps TRBD1 (6 bases). The CDR3 consists of 14 residues. The V and J ends lost 4 bases and 3 bases respectively, with 11 bases between them. CDR1 is SGHRS, CDR2 YFSETQ, per germline. CDR3 DNA sequence: TGCGCCAGCAGCGAGACAGGTATCAATCAGCCCCAGCATTTT. The encoded protein is CASSETGINQPQHF.

J is TRBJ2-2 and V is TRBV25-1; D is perhaps TRBD1 (6 bases). Germline V gene lookup returns CDR1 MGHDK and CDR2 SYGVNS. The length of the CDR3 is 14 residues. Trimming removed 7 bases from V and 3 bases from J, with 12 bases in between. The CDR3 coding sequence is TGTGCCAGCACCGACTACAGGGACACCGGGGAGCTGTTTTTT. It encodes CASTDYRDTGELFF.

This sequence joins TRBV10-2 and TRBJ2-7, with TRBD2 as a possible D gene (6 bases). The V end was cut by 0 bases, the J end by 12 bases, with 18 bases between. The CDR3 loop spans 14 amino acids. Looked up from germline, CDR1 is WSHSY and CDR2 is SAAADI. The CDR3 spells CASSESRSGPGGYV. In DNA form, the CDR3 reads TGCGCCAGCAGTGAGTCGAGGTCCGGTCCCGGGGGGTACGTC.

This clone was recorded a few times. V usage is TRBV19 and J usage is TRBJ1-4; weak D call: TRBD1 (5 bases). Germline CDR1 and CDR2: LNHDA and SQIVND (reference sequence). Deletions cut 5 bases from V and 3 bases from J, with 13 bases between. The CDR3 is made up of 15 amino acids. The CDR3 reads CASSSRGDPNEKLFF. DNA of the CDR3: TGTGCCAGTAGTTCTCGGGGGGATCCTAATGAAAAACTGTTTTTT. Full variable domain (missing parts from reference TRBV19 and TRBJ1-4): DGGITQSPKYLFRKEGQNVTLSCEQNLNHDAMYWYRQDPGQGLRLIYYSQIVNDFQKGDIAEGYSVSREKKESFPLTVTSAQKNPTAFYLCASSSRGDPNEKLFFGSGTQLSVL.

This rearrangement joins TRBV27 to TRBJ1-4; 8 nucleotides line up with TRBD1. The CDR3 has 15 amino acids. The germline V gene encodes CDR1 MNHEY and CDR2 SMNVEV (reference sequence). V lost 5 bases to trimming and J lost 8 bases; unmatched junction nucleotides: 10. CDR3 sequence: CASSRIGTGGEKLFF. In nucleotides, the CDR3 is TGTGCCAGCAGTCGGATCGGGACAGGCGGGGAAAAACTGTTTTTT. The variable domain in full, completed from reference TRBV27 and TRBJ1-4, reads EAQVTQNPRYLITVTGKKLTVTCSQNMNHEYMSWYRQDPGLGLRQIYYSMNVEVTDKGDVPEGYKVSRKEKRNFPLILESPSPNQTSLYFCASSRIGTGGEKLFFGSGTQLSVL.

The CDR3 here is CASSFDTRGYNEQFF. In DNA, the CDR3 is TGTGCCAGCAGCTTCGACACCCGTGGCTACAATGAGCAGTTCTTC. The chain joins TRBV7-3 to TRBJ2-1, with D uncertain. The CDR3 totals 15 residues. V dropped 3 bases and J dropped 3 bases, with 12 bases sitting between them. CDR1 is SGHTA, CDR2 FQGTGA, per germline. Supplemented by reference TRBV7-3 and TRBJ2-1, the full variable domain reads GAGVSQTPSNKVTEKGKYVELRCDPISGHTALYWYRQSLGQGPEFLIYFQGTGAADDSGLPNDRFFAVRPEGSVSTLKIQRTERGDSAVYLCASSFDTRGYNEQFFGPGTRLTVL.

This chain connects TRBV9 to TRBJ1-5; 10 bases are shared with TRBD1. This CDR3 is 15 amino acids long. The junction had 4 bases not matched to a gene; V was cut back by 3 bases and J by 4 bases. Germline V gene sequence: CDR1 SGDLS, CDR2 YYNGEE. The CDR3 DNA reads as TGTGCCAGCAGCGAGGGGACAGGGGTTAATCAGCCCCAGCATTTT. Translation gives CASSEGTGVNQPQHF.

The chain links TRBV18 to TRBJ1-2; 10 bases align to TRBD1. V shed 3 bases, J shed 6 bases, and the junction held 4 bases outside the gene matches. The CDR3 has 14 amino acids. Looked up from germline, CDR1 is KGHSH and CDR2 is LQKENI. The CDR3 reads CASSPRQGANGYTF. Here the CDR3 DNA reads TGTGCCAGCTCACCGCGACAGGGGGCGAATGGCTACACCTTC. Variable domain in full (rest from reference TRBV18 and TRBJ1-2): NAGVMQNPRHLVRRRGQEARLRCSPMKGHSHVYWYRQLPEEGLKFMVYLQKENIIDESGMPKERFSAEFPKEGPSILRIQQVVRGDSAAYFCASSPRQGANGYTFGSGTRLTVV.

The chain joins TRBV7-2 to TRBJ2-1, with D maybe TRBD1 (5 bases). Germline V gene data show CDR1 as SGHTA and CDR2 as FQGNSA. Trimming shortened V by 1 base and J by 1 base, and 8 bases separated the two germline ends. The CDR3 loop spans 15 amino acids. The CDR3 DNA is TGTGCCAGCAGCTTAGGCTCAGGGTCCTACAATGAGCAGTTCTTC. Encoded protein: CASSLGSGSYNEQFF.

This clone appeared a few times. This chain uses TRBV7-9 with TRBJ1-4, with 9 bases fitting TRBD1. The V segment lost 6 bases and the J segment 8 bases; nucleotides outside the gene matches: 7. Germline assignment: CDR1 SEHNR and CDR2 FQNEAQ (reference sequence). The CDR3 sequence is 14 residues long. The CDR3 is CASRPTGGREKLFF. CDR3 DNA: TGTGCCAGCAGGCCAACAGGGGGCCGCGAAAAACTGTTTTTT. The variable domain in full, with the rest retrieved from reference TRBV7-9 and TRBJ1-4, is DTGVSQNPRHKITKRGQNVTFRCDPISEHNRLYWYRQTLGQGPEFLTYFQNEAQLEKSRLLSDRFSAERPKGSFSTLEIQRTEQGDSAMYLCASRPTGGREKLFFGSGTQLSVL.

DNA for the CDR3: TGTGCCACCAGTGCGAGGGGGCGTGATGGCTACACCTTC. Amino acids: CATSARGRDGYTF. The J gene is TRBJ1-2, the V gene TRBV24-1; 7 bases map to TRBD1. This CDR3 spans 13 amino acids. CDR1 and CDR2 from the germline V gene are KGHDR and SFDVKD. J was trimmed by 6 bases and V by 5 bases; bases with no gene match: 5.

This chain links TRBV28 with TRBJ2-2, with 11 nucleotides matching TRBD1. This CDR3 has 17 residues. Germline V gives CDR1 MDHEN, CDR2 SYDVKM. Trimming at V came to 5 bases and at J to 6 bases, leaving 11 bases not matched to a gene. CDR3 loop: CASSPTRDRGISGELFF. The CDR3 coding sequence is TGTGCCAGCAGTCCTACCCGGGACAGGGGGATCTCCGGGGAGCTGTTTTTT.

Concerning this clone itself: An end of the junction differs from the germline gene, which may be a read error. The rearrangement joins TRBV29-1 to TRBJ2-1; perhaps TRBD2 as D (7 bases). The germline CDR1 and CDR2 sequences are SQVTM and ANQGSEA. The length of the CDR3 is 12 residues. This chain's CDR3 is CGGGGSYNEQFF. CDR3 nucleotide sequence: TGTGGGGGGGGCGGCTCCTACAATGAGCAGTTCTTC.